Shown below are 27 T cell receptor beta chains from a single sample sequenced in a study of shared clonotypes between healthy human individuals. The data were produced by immunoSEQ multiplex PCR, yet TCRdb's version contains in-frame clones alone and is incomplete. The sample has some 700,000 clones, 90% seen once. The material sequenced was memory CD8+ T cells from PBMCs. As to subset: CD45RO+ cells pooled with CCR7-negative TemRA cells. The receptors were sampled from a man younger than 30 in good health. Some clones in this sample may be carry-over from other donors' samples.

The gene calls are TRBV27 and TRBJ1-1; 7 positions agree with TRBD1. Trimming took 4 bases from V and 2 from J; bases not matched to a gene: 4. CDR1 is MNHEY and CDR2 is SMNVEV in the germline V gene (reference sequence). CDR3 length: 14 amino acids. The CDR3 DNA is TGTGCCAGCAGTTGGGACAGTACAAACACTGAAGCTTTCTTT. Protein: CASSWDSTNTEAFF.

This chain connects TRBV5-8 to TRBJ1-1; 8 bases map to TRBD1. This CDR3 contains 15 residues. Trimming cost V 0 bases and J 4 bases; bases outside gene matches: 5. Germline values: CDR1 SGHTS, CDR2 YDEGEE. CDR3 in DNA: TGTGCCAGCAGCTTGGGGACAGGGTGGATCACTGAAGCTTTCTTT. Encoded protein: CASSLGTGWITEAFF.

J is TRBJ1-1 and V is TRBV27, with D possibly being TRBD1 (6 bases). This CDR3 comprises 16 residues. Trimming stripped 5 bases from V and 4 bases from J, with 20 bases between. Germline-derived CDR1 and CDR2 are MNHEY and SMNVEV (reference sequence). The CDR3 sequence: CASSIRQAWGVTEAFF. CDR3 nucleotides: TGTGCCAGCAGTATAAGACAGGCTTGGGGGGTCACTGAAGCTTTCTTT.

The V call is TRBV4-2, the J call TRBJ2-7; D perhaps matches TRBD1 (5 bases). The CDR3 totals 13 residues. The germline gives CDR1 LGHNA, CDR2 YNFKEQ. V lost 0 bases, J lost 7 bases, and 10 bases lay in between. In DNA, the CDR3 is TGTGCCAGCAGCCAAGAGGACACAAAAGAGCAGTACTTC. Translation gives CASSQEDTKEQYF.

This chain connects TRBV7-9 to TRBJ1-2; the D gene is possibly TRBD1 (5 bases). This CDR3 comprises 13 residues. Germline V lookup: CDR1 SEHNR, CDR2 FQNEAQ (reference sequence). Trimming stripped 6 bases from V and 3 bases from J, with 11 bases between. CDR3 in DNA: TGTGCCAGCAGAGACGGACAAGACTATGGCTACACCTTC. Its protein product is CASRDGQDYGYTF.

As to this clone: The junction departs from the called germline gene at one end, perhaps through a read error. The genes are TRBV5-1 and TRBJ1-1; D not certain. Per germline, CDR1 SGHRS and CDR2 YFSETQ. The CDR3 is made up of 12 amino acids. The CDR3 nucleotides are TGCGCCAGCAGTACGGTGAACACTGTAGCTTTCTTT. Translating gives CASSTVNTVAFF. The full variable domain, with the rest looked up from reference TRBV5-1 and TRBJ1-1, is KAGVTQTPRYLIKTRGQQVTLSCSPISGHRSVSWYQQTPGQGLQFLFEYFSETQRNKGNFPGRFSGRQFSNSRSEMNVSTLELGDSALYLCASSTVNTVAFFGQGTRLTVV.

This chain joins TRBV27 and TRBJ2-4, with D possibly matching TRBD2 (5 bases). The CDR3 runs to 15 residues. Looked up from germline, CDR1 is MNHEY and CDR2 is SMNVEV (reference sequence). V gave up 2 bases and J gave up 3 bases, with 11 bases separating them. The CDR3 loop reads CASSLVAGVKNIQYF. Here the CDR3 DNA reads TGTGCCAGCAGTTTAGTGGCGGGCGTCAAAAACATTCAGTACTTC.

The chain links TRBV4-2 to TRBJ2-5; D is undetermined. The V end was cut by 0 bases, the J end by 4 bases, with 15 bases between. The germline gives CDR1 LGHNA, CDR2 YNFKEQ. This CDR3 contains 16 residues. The CDR3, as DNA: TGTGCCAGCAGCCAAGATTCCGAATTTCCGGGAGAGACCCAGTACTTC. It is translated as CASSQDSEFPGETQYF.

The rearrangement links TRBV7-9 to TRBJ1-2; D may be TRBD1 (5 bases). This CDR3 is built from 16 residues. The V and J ends lost 2 bases and 5 bases respectively, with 18 bases between them. In germline, CDR1 is SEHNR, CDR2 FQNEAQ (reference sequence). CDR3 loop: CASSLHSRELLYGYTF. The CDR3 DNA reads TGTGCCAGCAGCTTACATTCCAGGGAGCTTTTATATGGCTACACCTTC.

This clone turned up a few times. The rearrangement joins TRBV6-5 to TRBJ2-7; 9 bases align to TRBD1. This CDR3 spans 15 amino acids. The V gene end was trimmed by 5 bases and the J gene end by 5 bases; junction bases not matched to a gene: 10. Germline V lookup: CDR1 MNHEY, CDR2 SVGAGI. This CDR3 is CASSASGTGLHEQYF. In DNA, the CDR3 is TGTGCCAGCAGTGCCTCCGGGACAGGGTTACACGAGCAGTACTTC.

In DNA form, the CDR3 reads TGCGCCAGCAGCCCGCGGGGGGCCCGGGATGGCTACACCTTC. It codes for CASSPRGARDGYTF. The genes are TRBV5-1 and TRBJ1-2; D may be TRBD1 (6 bases). The length of the CDR3 is 14 residues. Looked up from germline, CDR1 is SGHRS and CDR2 is YFSETQ. V was pared by 4 bases and J by 6 bases, with 16 bases between.

Notes on this clone: The identical CDR3 is also encoded by other nucleotide sequences in the sample. The V and J genes are TRBV19 and TRBJ2-7; D gene ambiguous. V dropped 3 bases and J dropped 1 base, with 4 bases sitting between them. Germline values: CDR1 LNHDA, CDR2 SQIVND (reference sequence). This CDR3 is 12 amino acids long. The CDR3 nucleotides read TGTGCCAGTAGTATTGATTCCTACGAGCAGTACTTC. Encoded protein: CASSIDSYEQYF.

The J gene is TRBJ2-1, the V gene TRBV5-6; 10 positions match TRBD2. This CDR3 is built from 15 residues. J gave up 9 bases and V 2 bases, and 8 bases lay outside the gene matches. CDR1 SGHDT and CDR2 YYEEEE come from the germline V gene. In DNA, the CDR3 is TGTGCCAGCAGCTTTGGGCTAGCGGGAGTTCCTGAGCAGTTCTTC. It codes for CASSFGLAGVPEQFF.

The rearrangement joins TRBV30 to TRBJ2-5; possibly TRBD2 for D (5 bases). TRBJ2-7 explains the end of the DNA better; the J call may be wrong. The CDR3 extends over 12 amino acids. Looked up from germline, CDR1 is GTSNPN and CDR2 is SVGIG (reference sequence). This CDR3 reads CAWSAGWGEQYF. The CDR3 DNA follows: TGTGCCTGGAGCGCGGGCTGGGGCGAGCAGTACTTC.

This clone showed up just once. A read error is likely here: a far larger clone is one base away. This chain links TRBV10-2 with TRBJ2-1, with 7 bases aligning to TRBD2. CDR1 WSHSY and CDR2 SAAADI come from the germline V gene. The CDR3 length is 12 residues. Trimming took 8 bases from V and 2 from J; bases not matched to a gene: 0. This CDR3 is CASGGAYNEQFF. In DNA form, the CDR3 reads TGCGCCAGCGGGGGGGCCTACAATGAGCAGTTCTTC.

This clone was seen a single time. The chain links TRBV2 to TRBJ1-1; 10 positions match TRBD1. The CDR3 contains 15 residues. Germline loops: CDR1 SNHLY, CDR2 FYNNEI. V shed 1 base, J shed 4 bases, and the junction held 3 bases outside the gene matches. This CDR3 reads CASSEGQGAVTEAFF. DNA for the CDR3: TGTGCCAGCAGTGAAGGACAGGGGGCGGTCACTGAAGCTTTCTTT.

The chain carries TRBV5-6 and TRBJ2-7; the match to TRBD1 covers 9 bases. This CDR3 is 14 amino acids long. Trimming cost V 2 bases and J 3 bases; bases outside gene matches: 3. From germline, CDR1 is SGHDT and CDR2 YYEEEE. The CDR3, as DNA: TGTGCCAGCAGCTTTGGGACAGGGAACTACGAGCAGTACTTC. The encoded protein is CASSFGTGNYEQYF.

The chain recombines TRBV7-9 with TRBJ1-2; D is unresolved. Germline V lookup: CDR1 SEHNR, CDR2 FQNEAQ (reference sequence). This CDR3 is 16 amino acids long. V gave up 5 bases and J gave up 6 bases, with 22 bases separating them. The CDR3 here is CASSPRAFKEGDGYTF. CDR3 coding DNA: TGTGCCAGCAGCCCCCGGGCCTTCAAGGAGGGCGATGGCTACACCTTC.

This clone was detected once. The chain uses TRBV29-1 and TRBJ1-2, with a possible D match to TRBD1 (5 bases). The CDR3 runs 12 residues. Trimming took off 5 bases at V and 6 bases at J, with 13 bases between the two ends. Germline V CDR1 and CDR2: SQVTM, ANQGSEA. CDR3 loop: CSVRSGRDGYTF. CDR3 DNA sequence: TGCAGCGTTAGGTCAGGGCGCGATGGCTACACCTTC.

This rearrangement joins TRBV11-2 to TRBJ1-2; D is perhaps TRBD1 (5 bases). V lost 2 bases and J 0 bases, leaving 10 bases between the germline ends. CDR3 size: 15 residues. Per the germline V gene, CDR1 is SGHAT and CDR2 is FQNNGV. The CDR3 nucleotides read TGTGCCAGCAGCTTACTGGGGGGGTCTAACTATGGCTACACCTTC. Amino acid sequence: CASSLLGGSNYGYTF. Full variable domain (rest looked up from reference TRBV11-2 and TRBJ1-2): EAGVAQSPRYKIIEKRQSVAFWCNPISGHATLYWYQQILGQGPKLLIQFQNNGVVDDSQLPKDRFSAERLKGVDSTLKIQPAKLEDSAVYLCASSLLGGSNYGYTFGSGTRLTVV.

V is TRBV7-9 and J is TRBJ2-3; 7 nucleotides match TRBD2. The CDR3 runs 16 residues. J was trimmed by 1 base and V by 2 bases; bases with no gene match: 6. From germline, CDR1 is SEHNR and CDR2 FQNEAQ (reference sequence). CDR3 coding DNA: TGTGCCAGCAGCTTAAATGCGGGGGTTGGCACAGATACGCAGTATTTT. Translated: CASSLNAGVGTDTQYF.

The rearrangement uses TRBV4-1 and TRBJ1-5; D is ambiguous. Looked up from germline, CDR1 is MGHRA and CDR2 is YSYEKL. This CDR3 comprises 14 residues. V shed 4 bases and J shed 5 bases, with 12 bases lying between them. CDR3 loop: CASSLSGPDQPQHF. CDR3 nucleotides: TGCGCCAGCAGCCTCTCCGGGCCTGATCAGCCCCAGCATTTT.

This clone came up many times. One end of the junction does not line up with germline, which may come from a read error. The chain employs TRBV4-1 and TRBJ2-7; no firm D call. Germline V CDR1 and CDR2: MGHRA, YSYEKL. The CDR3 is 12 amino acids. CDR3 bases: TGCGCCAGCAGCCAAGATGGAGACACCACGCACTTC. This codes for CASSQDGDTTHF.

The rearrangement links TRBV28 to TRBJ2-7; possible D gene TRBD1, 5 bases. This CDR3 contains 15 residues. The V end lost 2 bases, the J end lost 5 bases, and 16 bases lay between the germline ends. Germline V lookup: CDR1 MDHEN, CDR2 SYDVKM. Written as DNA, the CDR3 is TGTGCCAGCAGTTTAGGCGGACACATGACAAACGAGCAGTACTTC. Translated: CASSLGGHMTNEQYF.

The chain carries TRBV4-3 and TRBJ1-2, with TRBD1 matching 8 bases. CDR3 size: 13 residues. V lost 7 bases to trimming and J lost 8 bases; unmatched junction nucleotides: 9. The germline gives CDR1 LGHNA, CDR2 YSLEER. CDR3 nucleotides: TGCGCCAGCAACGGCGGCAGGGGGCACGGCTACACCTTC. Translated: CASNGGRGHGYTF.

This chain links TRBV27 with TRBJ1-5, with 7 positions matching TRBD1. Germline V gives CDR1 MNHEY, CDR2 SMNVEV (reference sequence). This CDR3 comprises 15 residues. The trim removed 2 bases at V and 3 bases at J, leaving 4 bases unmatched. The CDR3 reads CASSLGTEPNQPQHF. The DNA of the CDR3 is TGTGCCAGCAGTTTAGGGACAGAGCCCAATCAGCCCCAGCATTTT.

The sample holds one count of this clone. Other DNA sequences of this sample code for an identical CDR3. This chain joins TRBV9 and TRBJ2-7; D remains ambiguous. Looked up from germline, CDR1 is SGDLS and CDR2 is YYNGEE. The ends were cut back, 0 bases at V and 0 bases at J, with 7 bases in the middle. The CDR3 loop spans 14 amino acids. DNA of the CDR3: TGTGCCAGCAGCGTAGCCGCAGGCTCCTACGAGCAGTACTTC. Protein sequence: CASSVAAGSYEQYF.